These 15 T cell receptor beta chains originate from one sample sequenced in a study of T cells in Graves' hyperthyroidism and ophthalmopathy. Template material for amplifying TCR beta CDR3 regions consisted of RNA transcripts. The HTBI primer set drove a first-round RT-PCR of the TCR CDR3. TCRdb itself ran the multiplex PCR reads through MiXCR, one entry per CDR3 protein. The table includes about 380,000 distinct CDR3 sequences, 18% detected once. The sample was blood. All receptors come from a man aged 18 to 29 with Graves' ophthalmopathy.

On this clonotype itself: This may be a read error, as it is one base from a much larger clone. CDR3 sequence (DNA): TGTCCCAGCAGTGATTCGGCGGGGCTGGCCGGGCAGTACTTC. Encoded protein: CPSSDSAGLAGQYF. The rearrangement links TRBV2 to TRBJ2-7, with D tentatively TRBD2 (6 bases). Per the germline V gene, CDR1 is SNHLY and CDR2 is FYNNEI. This CDR3 is 14 amino acids long.

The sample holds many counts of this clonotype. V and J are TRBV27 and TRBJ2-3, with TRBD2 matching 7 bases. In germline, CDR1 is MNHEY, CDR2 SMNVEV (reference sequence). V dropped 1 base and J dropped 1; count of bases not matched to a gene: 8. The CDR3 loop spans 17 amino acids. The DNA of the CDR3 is TGTGCCAGCAGTTTATTCAGTAGCGGGCGACGCACAGATACGCAGTATTTT. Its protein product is CASSLFSSGRRTDTQYF.

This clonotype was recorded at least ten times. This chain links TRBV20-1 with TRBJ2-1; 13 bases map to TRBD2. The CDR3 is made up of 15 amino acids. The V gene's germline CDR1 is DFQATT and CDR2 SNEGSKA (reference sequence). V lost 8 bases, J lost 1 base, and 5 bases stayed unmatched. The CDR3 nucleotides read TGCAGTACCCCGACTAGCGGGGGGTCCTACAATGAGCAGTTCTTC. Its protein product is CSTPTSGGSYNEQFF.

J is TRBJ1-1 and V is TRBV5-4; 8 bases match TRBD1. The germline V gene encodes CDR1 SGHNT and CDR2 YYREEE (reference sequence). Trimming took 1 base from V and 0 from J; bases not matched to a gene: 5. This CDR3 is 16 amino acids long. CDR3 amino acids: CASSLPTGALNTEAFF. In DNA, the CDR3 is TGTGCCAGCAGCTTGCCGACAGGGGCCTTGAACACTGAAGCTTTCTTT. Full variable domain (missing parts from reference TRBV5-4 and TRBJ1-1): ETGVTQSPTHLIKTRGQQVTLRCSSQSGHNTVSWYQQALGQGPQFIFQYYREEENGRGNFPPRFSGLQFPNYSSELNVNALELDDSALYLCASSLPTGALNTEAFFGQGTRLTVV.

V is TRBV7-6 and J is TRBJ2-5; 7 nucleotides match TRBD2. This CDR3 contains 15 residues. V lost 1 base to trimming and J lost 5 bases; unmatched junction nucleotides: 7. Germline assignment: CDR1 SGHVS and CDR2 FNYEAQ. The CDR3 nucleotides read TGTGCCAGCAGCTTAGAGGTTCAGGGAGGGGAGACCCAGTACTTC. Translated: CASSLEVQGGETQYF.

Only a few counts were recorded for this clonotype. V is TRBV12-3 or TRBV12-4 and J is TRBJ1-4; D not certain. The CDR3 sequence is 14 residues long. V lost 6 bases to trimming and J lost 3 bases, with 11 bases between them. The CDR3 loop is CASSSTRSNEKLFF. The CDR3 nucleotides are TGTGCCAGCAGCTCAACAAGATCTAATGAAAAACTGTTTTTT.

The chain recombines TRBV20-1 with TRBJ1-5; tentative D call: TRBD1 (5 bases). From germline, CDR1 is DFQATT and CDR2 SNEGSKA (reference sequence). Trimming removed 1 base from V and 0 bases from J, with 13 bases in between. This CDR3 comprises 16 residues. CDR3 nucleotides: TGCAGTGCTAGAGGGTTGACAGCGTATAGCAATCAGCCCCAGCATTTT. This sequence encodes CSARGLTAYSNQPQHF.

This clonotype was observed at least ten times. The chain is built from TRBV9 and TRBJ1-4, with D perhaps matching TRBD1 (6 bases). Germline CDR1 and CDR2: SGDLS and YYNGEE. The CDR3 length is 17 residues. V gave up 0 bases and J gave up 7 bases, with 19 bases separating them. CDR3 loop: CASSVGFVRQDPEKLFF. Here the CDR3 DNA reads TGTGCCAGCAGCGTAGGGTTCGTGAGACAGGATCCTGAAAAACTGTTTTTT.

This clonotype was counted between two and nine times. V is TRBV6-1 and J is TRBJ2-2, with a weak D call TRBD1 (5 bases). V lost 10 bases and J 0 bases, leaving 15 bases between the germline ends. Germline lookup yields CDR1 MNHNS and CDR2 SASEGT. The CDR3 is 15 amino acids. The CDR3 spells CATKLGLANTGELFF. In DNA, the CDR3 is TGTGCCACGAAATTGGGGCTCGCGAACACCGGGGAGCTGTTTTTT.

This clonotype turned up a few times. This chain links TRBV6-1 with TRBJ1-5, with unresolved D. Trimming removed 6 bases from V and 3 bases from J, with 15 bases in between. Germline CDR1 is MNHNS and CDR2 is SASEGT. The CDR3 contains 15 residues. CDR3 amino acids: CASSPKPRTNQPQHF. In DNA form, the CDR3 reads TGTGCCAGCAGCCCCAAACCGAGGACCAATCAGCCCCAGCATTTT.

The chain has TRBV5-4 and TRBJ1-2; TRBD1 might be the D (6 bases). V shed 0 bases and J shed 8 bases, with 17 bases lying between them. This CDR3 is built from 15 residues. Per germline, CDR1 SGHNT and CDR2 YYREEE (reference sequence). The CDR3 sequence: CASSLAGGASGGYTF. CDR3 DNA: TGTGCCAGCAGCTTGGCTGGGGGGGCTTCAGGCGGCTACACCTTC.

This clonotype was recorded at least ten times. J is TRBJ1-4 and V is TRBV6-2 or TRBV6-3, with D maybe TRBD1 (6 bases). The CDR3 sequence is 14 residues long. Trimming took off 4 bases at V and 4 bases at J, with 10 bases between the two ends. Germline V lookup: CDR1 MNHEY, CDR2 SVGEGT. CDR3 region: CASSWVGGNEKLFF. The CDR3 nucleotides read TGTGCCAGCAGTTGGGTAGGGGGTAATGAAAAACTGTTTTTT.

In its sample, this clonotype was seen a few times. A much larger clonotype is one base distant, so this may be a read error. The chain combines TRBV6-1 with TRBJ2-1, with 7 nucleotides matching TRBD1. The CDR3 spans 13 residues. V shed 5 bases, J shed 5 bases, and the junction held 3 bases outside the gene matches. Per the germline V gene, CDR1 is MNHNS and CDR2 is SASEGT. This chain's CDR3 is CASSFDRDNEQFF. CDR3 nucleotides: TGTGCCAGCAGTTTTGACAGGGACAATGAGCAGTTCTTC.

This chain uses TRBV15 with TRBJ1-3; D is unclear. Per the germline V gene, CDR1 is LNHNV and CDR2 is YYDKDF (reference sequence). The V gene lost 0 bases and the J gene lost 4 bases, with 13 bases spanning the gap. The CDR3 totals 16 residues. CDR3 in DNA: TGTGCCACCAGCAGAGATTTTTCGCTTGAAGGAAACACCATATATTTT. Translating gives CATSRDFSLEGNTIYF. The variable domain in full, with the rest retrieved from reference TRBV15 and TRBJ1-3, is DAMVIQNPRYQVTQFGKPVTLSCSQTLNHNVMYWYQQKSSQAPKLLFHYYDKDFNNEADTPDNFQSRRPNTSFCFLDIRSPGLGDTAMYLCATSRDFSLEGNTIYFGEGSWLTVV.

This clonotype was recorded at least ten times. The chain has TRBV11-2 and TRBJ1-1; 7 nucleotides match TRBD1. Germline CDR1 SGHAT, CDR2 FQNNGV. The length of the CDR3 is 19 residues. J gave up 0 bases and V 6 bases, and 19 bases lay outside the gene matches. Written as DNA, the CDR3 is TGTGCCAGCAGTTTAAGGAAGTTGGGTCAGGGGGGGATGAACACTGAAGCTTTCTTT. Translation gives CASSLRKLGQGGMNTEAFF.